The text below deals with one T cell receptor (beta chain). Its antigen remains unknown. The record originates from a study of cytomegalovirus exposure and HLA in healthy donors. The wider study: Roughly 180 million T cells yielded some 120 million unique TCR beta sequences in earlier analysis. Notes on the study in general: Productive status was seen about 87% or about 30% of the time for most TCR beta V segments in an earlier analysis. For TCR beta chains, V- and J-gene trimming was later linked to a missense DCLRE1C variant. The study found most TCR sequences rare, yet found some public TCRs in many donors.

The PCR was carried out with 60 Vbeta primers and 13 Jbeta primers. The protocol was immunoSEQ multiplex PCR, while the TCRdb copy is restricted to in-frame clones and leaves out a portion. Of about 190,000 clones in the sample, around 83% were seen once. The CDR3 totals 14 residues. V was shortened by 4 bases and J by 2 bases, with 9 bases between the two germline ends. In germline, CDR1 is MNHEY, CDR2 SVGAGI. V and J are TRBV6-5 and TRBJ1-5, with TRBD1 as a possible D gene (5 bases). Sequenced input: PBMCs. The sequence was collected from a woman younger than 35 in good health and CMV-seronegative. The CDR3 loop is CASSSETGNQPQHF. The CDR3 bases are TGTGCCAGCAGTTCAGAGACAGGCAATCAGCCCCAGCATTTT.